This T cell receptor beta chain was captured by sequencing in a study of beta chain features in type 1 diabetes. Germline V gives CDR1 SGHVS, CDR2 FQNEAQ. The V and J ends lost 5 bases and 10 bases, in that order; junction bases with no gene match: 8. CDR3 length equals 15 residues. This clone was found a few times. The isolated RNA, all of it, was reverse transcribed, so expressed TCRB transcripts were what got sequenced. Produced via immunoSEQ multiplex PCR; TCRdb's table is partial and in-frame only. The sample comprises approximately 340,000 clones, over 12% of which are singletons, and roughly 0.019% rests with the top ten.

The TCR comes from a woman between 18 and 29 years old in good health. Sequencing input: naive CD4+ T cells from blood. The rearrangement uses TRBV7-8 and TRBJ2-1, with 13 bases identical to TRBD2. The CDR3 DNA reads TGTGCCAGCAGCATAGGACTAGCGGGAGTTGAGGAGCAGTTCTTC. Its translation: CASSIGLAGVEEQFF.